This is a list of T cell receptor beta chains from one sample in a study of T cell responses to AZD1222 COVID-19 vaccine. Sequencing used immunoSEQ multiplex PCR; TCRdb keeps in-frame clones, though not all of them. The table records about 210,000 clones, roughly 94% of them present only once. The starting material was peripheral blood, obtained 28 days after the second dose of the MenACWY control vaccine. The origin of the receptors is an adult who received the MenACWY meningococcal vaccine as a control. The CDR3 runs from the conserved cysteine through the conserved F or W. A D gene is named only where the DNA matches it firmly. Some rows mark clone size as missing; the rest say once, few, many or name a class of expanded clone.

>TRBV29-1|-|TRBJ2-7|-
TGCAGCGTGGACCGAGGGGACGGCGAGCAGTACTTC
CSVDRGDGEQYF
>TRBV5-8|-|TRBJ1-2|-
TGTGCCAGCAGCTTGGGGGTGGCATTTTATGGCTACACCTTC
CASSLGVAFYGYTF
>TRBV7-2|-|TRBJ2-7|-
TGTGCCAGCAGCTTAGGGCACCCCTACGAGCAGTACTTC
CASSLGHPYEQYF
>TRBV6-2/TRBV6-3|-|TRBJ2-1|-
TGTGCCAGCAGTTATTTGGTGTATGAGCAGTTCTTC
CASSYLVYEQFF
>TRBV28|-|TRBJ2-2|-
TGTGCCAGCACCAAGAGAGGGACGAGAATATCCGGGGAGCTGTTTTTT
CASTKRGTRISGELFF
>TRBV6-5|once|TRBJ2-7|-
TGTGCCAGCATGATGGCAGGTCTGACCTACGAGCAGTACTTC
CASMMAGLTYEQYF
>TRBV2|-|TRBJ2-7|TRBD2
TGTGCCAGCACCCAGGGGGCTAGCGGGAGGGAAAGAGAGCAGTACTTC
CASTQGASGREREQYF
>TRBV6-5|-|TRBJ1-2|-
TGTGCCAGCCACGAAGAAAACGGGGGCTACACCTTC
CASHEENGGYTF
>TRBV27|-|TRBJ1-4|-
TGTGCCAGCAGTTTGTGGGCAACTAATGAAAAACTGTTTTTT
CASSLWATNEKLFF
>TRBV10-3|-|TRBJ1-1|-
TGTGCCATCAGTGAGTCCTCGGTAGTTTTCTTT
CAISESSVVFF
>TRBV4-1|few|TRBJ1-6|-
TGCGCCAGCAGCCAAGTTAACCCAACTTCACCCCTCCACTTT
CASSQVNPTSPLHF
>TRBV11-2|-|TRBJ2-1|-
TGTGCCAGCAGCCCGTCGAGGTCGTCCTACAATGAGCAGTTCTTC
CASSPSRSSYNEQFF
>TRBV5-1|-|TRBJ2-7|TRBD2
TGCGCCAGCAGCTCCTCGCTAGCGGGGGGGACCTACGAGCAGTACTTC
CASSSSLAGGTYEQYF
>TRBV3-1/TRBV3-2|-|TRBJ2-7|-
TGTGCCAGCAGCCAATCACTATACGAGCAGTACTTC
CASSQSLYEQYF
>TRBV28|-|TRBJ1-1|-
TGTGCCAGCAGTTTATTTCAGAGCGGAGCTTTCTTT
CASSLFQSGAFF
>TRBV7-9|-|TRBJ1-1|TRBD1
TGTGCCAGCAGCGAAGCCGGGACAGGGGGCCGGAGGGACACTGAAGCTTTCTTT
CASSEAGTGGRRDTEAFF
>TRBV3-1/TRBV3-2|-|TRBJ1-4|-
TGTGCCAGCAGCCAAGATGCAACCCGTGGGGCCGGGGATGAAAAACTGTTTTTT
CASSQDATRGAGDEKLFF
>TRBV28|-|TRBJ2-3|-
TGTGCCAGCAGTCGACCCGGCGGGCTAAGCACAGATACGCAGTATTTT
CASSRPGGLSTDTQYF
>TRBV2|once|TRBJ2-1|TRBD2
TGTGCCAGCAGTGAAAGGGGAGCGGGGGCCTACTCCTACAATGAGCAGTTCTTC
CASSERGAGAYSYNEQFF
>TRBV30|-|TRBJ2-7|TRBD1
TGTGCCTGGAGTCCGGACAGGGAGGACGAGCAGTACTTC
CAWSPDREDEQYF
>TRBV30|-|TRBJ1-5|-
TGTGCCTGCCGGGTTAGCAATCAGCCCCAGCATTTT
CACRVSNQPQHF
>TRBV19|-|TRBJ1-4|TRBD1
TGTGCCAGTAGTACACAGGGGGCCGGGGAAAAACTGTTTTTT
CASSTQGAGEKLFF
>TRBV19|many|TRBJ2-1|TRBD2
TGTGCCAGTAGTATAGTGATTGGAGCTAGCGGGAGGGCAGGAGTCAATGAGCAGTTCTTC
CASSIVIGASGRAGVNEQFF
>TRBV18|-|TRBJ2-5|-
TGTGCCAGCTCACCCCCATCACAAGAGACCCAGTACTTC
CASSPPSQETQYF
>TRBV5-8|-|TRBJ2-7|-
TGTGCCAGCAGCTTGATCAGACAGGCGACCTACGAGCAGTACTTC
CASSLIRQATYEQYF
>TRBV19|-|TRBJ2-1|TRBD1
TGTGCCAGTAGTCCACCCCCTCCTATCAGGGGGAATGAGCAGTTCTTC
CASSPPPPIRGNEQFF
>TRBV5-4|-|TRBJ2-3|-
TGTGCCAGCAGCTTGTGGTCGGGATCAGATACGCAGTATTTT
CASSLWSGSDTQYF
>TRBV6-5|once|TRBJ1-2|TRBD1
TGTGCCAGCAGTTACCGGGGCGGGACAGGGGTTGATGGCTACACCTTC
CASSYRGGTGVDGYTF
>TRBV5-5|-|TRBJ2-7|TRBD2
TGTGCCAGCAGCTCGGGGCCACTAGCGGGGCCATCCTACGAGCAGTACTTC
CASSSGPLAGPSYEQYF
>TRBV5-6|-|TRBJ2-7|-
TGTGCCAGCAGCTTGGCGGTTCTCTACGAGCAGTACTTC
CASSLAVLYEQYF
>TRBV6-5|-|TRBJ2-3|-
TGTGCCAGCAGTTACTCGAGGGGGGGAGATACGCAGTATTTT
CASSYSRGGDTQYF
>TRBV2|-|TRBJ1-4|TRBD1
TGTGCCAGCAGCTATGGACAGGACACAACTAATGAAAAACTGTTTTTT
CASSYGQDTTNEKLFF
>TRBV27|-|TRBJ2-5|-
TGTGCCAGCAGTTTATCCCTTCTACAAGAGACCCAGTACTTC
CASSLSLLQETQYF
>TRBV28|-|TRBJ1-2|-
TGTGCCAGCAGTTTGCTCAGTAACTATGGCTACACCTTC
CASSLLSNYGYTF
>TRBV30|-|TRBJ1-4|-
TGTGCCTGGAGTGTATATATGGGGGAAAAACTGTTTTTT
CAWSVYMGEKLFF
>TRBV7-9|-|TRBJ2-1|-
TGTGCCAGCAGCTCGGACAGGAGGGTTGGCAATGAGCAGTTCTTC
CASSSDRRVGNEQFF
>TRBV3-1/TRBV3-2|-|TRBJ2-5|-
TGTGCCAGCAGCCCAGTAGGGGGAGAGACCCAGTACTTC
CASSPVGGETQYF
>TRBV27|-|TRBJ1-3|TRBD1
TGTGCCAGCAGGACAGGGAAAGGCACCATATATTTT
CASRTGKGTIYF
>TRBV28|once|TRBJ2-7|-
TGTGCCAGCAGTTTTTCGGGTCAGAGCTCCTACGAGCAGTACTTC
CASSFSGQSSYEQYF
>TRBV5-1|once|TRBJ2-1|TRBD2
TGCGCCAGCAGCTGGGGACTAGCGGGGTACAATGAGCAGTTCTTC
CASSWGLAGYNEQFF
>TRBV19|-|TRBJ2-7|-
TGTGCCAGTAGTTGGGGCAGAGATTACGAGCAGTACTTC
CASSWGRDYEQYF
>TRBV27|-|TRBJ1-4|-
TGTGCCAGCGGGCGTTCGAATGAAAAACTGTTTTTT
CASGRSNEKLFF
>TRBV7-2|-|TRBJ2-7|-
TGTGCCAGCACCAATAGGGGGGGGGACGAGCAGTACTTC
CASTNRGGDEQYF
>TRBV28|-|TRBJ1-6|TRBD1
TGTGCCAGCAGTTGGACAGGAGGCGATAATTCACCCCTCCACTTT
CASSWTGGDNSPLHF
>TRBV6-6|-|TRBJ2-1|TRBD2
TGTGCCAGCAGCCGGACTAGCGGGGGGCATGAGCAGTTCTTC
CASSRTSGGHEQFF
>TRBV3-1/TRBV3-2|-|TRBJ2-7|-
TGTGCCAGCAGCCAAGACGGCGGACTTCCCTACGAGCAGTACTTC
CASSQDGGLPYEQYF
>TRBV6-5|-|TRBJ1-1|-
TGTGCCAGTCATACCCTCGGGGGGAATGAAGCTTTCTTT
CASHTLGGNEAFF
>TRBV5-1|-|TRBJ2-2|TRBD1
TGCGCCAGCACGAAGGGGGCAGAGAACACCGGGGAGCTGTTTTTT
CASTKGAENTGELFF
>TRBV19|-|TRBJ2-2|-
TGTGCCAGTAGATGGGGTACCGCGAACACCGGGGAGCTGTTTTTT
CASRWGTANTGELFF
>TRBV2|-|TRBJ2-7|-
TGTGCCAGCAGTGACCAGGGGAGCTCCTACGAGCAGTACTTC
CASSDQGSSYEQYF
>TRBV7-9|-|TRBJ2-7|-
TGTGCCAGCAGCTTAGGAGCGGGCAGCTACGAGCAGTACTTC
CASSLGAGSYEQYF
>TRBV21-1|-|TRBJ2-7|-
TGTGCCGGCCGGGACACTTCCTACGAGCAGTACTTC
CAGRDTSYEQYF